The source of this T cell receptor (beta chain) is a study of cytomegalovirus exposure and HLA in healthy donors. On this clone itself: The antigen is not known. One end of the junction fails to match germline, which may point to a read error.

Findings and caveats of the study: Later on, a genetic analysis was performed. It linked a missense variant in DCLRE1C with V- and J-gene trimming of TCR beta. Evidence from a later analysis indicated that most CMV-associated TCR beta chains looked HLA-restricted.

A multiplex PCR was run with 60 Vbeta primers and 13 Jbeta primers. Profiled with immunoSEQ multiplex PCR; TCRdb holds only in-frame clones, not every one. The sample holds about 160,000 clones; approximately 82% are singletons and the top ten take roughly 8%. CDR1 SGHRS and CDR2 YFSETQ come from the germline V gene. The CDR3 has 16 amino acids. This chain links TRBV5-1 with TRBJ2-4; D possibly corresponds to TRBD1 (5 bases). The specimen sequenced was PBMCs. The receptor was derived from a male donor in good health and CMV-seropositive. In DNA, the CDR3 is TGCGCCAGCAGCTTGTCCAGCACAGGACCCAGAAACAGTCAGTACTTC. Its protein is CASSLSSTGPRNSQYF.